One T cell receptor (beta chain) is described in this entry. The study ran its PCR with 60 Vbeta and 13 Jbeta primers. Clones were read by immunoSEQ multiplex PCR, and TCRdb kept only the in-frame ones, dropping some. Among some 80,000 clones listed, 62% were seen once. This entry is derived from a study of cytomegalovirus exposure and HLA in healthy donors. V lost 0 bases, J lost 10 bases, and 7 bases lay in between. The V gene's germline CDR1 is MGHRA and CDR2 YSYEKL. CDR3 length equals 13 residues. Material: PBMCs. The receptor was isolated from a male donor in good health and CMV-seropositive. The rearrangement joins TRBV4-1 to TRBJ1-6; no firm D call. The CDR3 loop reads CASSQEAESPLHF. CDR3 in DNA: TGCGCCAGCAGCCAAGAAGCGGAGTCACCCCTCCACTTT.